One sample yielded the 24 T cell receptor beta chains listed below, sequenced in a study of CD8 T cells in ankylosing spondylitis. TCRdb reprocessed the 5' RACE reads with MiXCR, giving one entry per CDR3 protein. The sample consists of some 38,000 distinct CDR3 sequences, around 3% of them appearing once. Sequenced sample: blood, either unsorted or a sorted T cell fraction (not recorded which). Receptor source: a male donor with ankylosing spondylitis or in good health (not recorded which).

This clonotype was found many times. The genes are TRBV9 and TRBJ1-2, with D tentatively TRBD1 (5 bases). In germline, CDR1 is SGDLS, CDR2 YYNGEE. The CDR3 sequence is 16 residues long. Trimming shortened V by 1 base and J by 0 bases, and 13 bases separated the two germline ends. In DNA, the CDR3 is TGTGCCAGCAGCGTATCGGGGGGGGGAACTAACTATGGCTACACCTTC. Residues: CASSVSGGGTNYGYTF.

This clonotype was counted many times. This chain links TRBV9 with TRBJ2-2; either TRBD1 or TRBD2 may fit D (6 bases each). Trimming left V 0 bases short and J 5 bases short, with 14 bases between. Germline CDR1 is SGDLS and CDR2 is YYNGEE. CDR3 length equals 16 residues. CDR3 amino acids: CASSVGGGGRTGELFF. CDR3 bases: TGTGCCAGCAGCGTAGGAGGAGGGGGTCGGACCGGGGAGCTGTTTTTT.

This clonotype appeared a few times. The V and J genes are TRBV9 and TRBJ2-3, with 8 bases that match TRBD1. CDR3 length equals 15 residues. V lost 6 bases to trimming and J lost 2 bases; unmatched junction nucleotides: 8. Germline V gives CDR1 SGDLS, CDR2 YYNGEE. The CDR3 protein is CASTPTGATTDTQYF. In DNA form, the CDR3 reads TGTGCCAGCACCCCGACAGGGGCGACCACAGATACGCAGTATTTT.

This clonotype was seen ten or more times. The CDR3 loop is CASSVTGGGAPLNTGELFF. CDR3 in DNA: TGTGCCAGCAGCGTAACGGGCGGGGGGGCCCCCCTGAACACCGGGGAGCTGTTTTTT. V is TRBV9 and J is TRBJ2-2; 9 bases agree with TRBD2. Losses at the gene ends were 1 base for V and 1 base for J; bases not matched to a gene: 11. CDR3 length equals 19 residues. Germline-derived CDR1 and CDR2 are SGDLS and YYNGEE.

V usage is TRBV9 and J usage is TRBJ2-3; maybe TRBD2 (7 bases). Germline CDR1 and CDR2: SGDLS and YYNGEE. Trimming stripped 0 bases from V and 6 bases from J, with 17 bases between. The CDR3 loop spans 16 amino acids. The DNA of the CDR3 is TGTGCCAGCAGCGTAGGTGCGGGGGCGGCCACGGATACGCAGTATTTT. It encodes CASSVGAGAATDTQYF.

This clonotype was observed many times. The chain combines TRBV9 with TRBJ2-2, with a possible D match to TRBD2 (6 bases). CDR1 SGDLS and CDR2 YYNGEE come from the germline V gene. The V gene lost 8 bases and the J gene lost 0 bases, with 14 bases spanning the gap. This CDR3 has 15 amino acids. CDR3 protein: CASGGRQPNTGELFF. The CDR3 nucleotides are TGTGCCAGTGGGGGGAGACAGCCGAACACCGGGGAGCTGTTTTTT.

This clonotype has at least ten counts. The chain has TRBV9 and TRBJ2-2; D gene unclear. Trimming left V 0 bases short and J 1 base short, with 7 bases between. CDR3 length equals 15 residues. Germline V gene lookup returns CDR1 SGDLS and CDR2 YYNGEE. The CDR3 DNA follows: TGTGCCAGCAGCGTAGAGGGCATGAACACCGGGGAGCTGTTTTTT. It specifies CASSVEGMNTGELFF.

This clonotype was found many times. The rearrangement uses TRBV9 and TRBJ2-3; 9 nucleotides line up with TRBD1. CDR3 size: 15 residues. Trimming removed 4 bases from V and 0 bases from J; junction bases left unmatched: 3. Germline V lookup: CDR1 SGDLS, CDR2 YYNGEE. The CDR3: CASSPGTGSTDTQYF. CDR3 coding DNA: TGTGCCAGCAGCCCTGGGACAGGGAGCACAGATACGCAGTATTTT.

This clonotype was seen many times. J is TRBJ1-3 and V is TRBV9; 7 bases align to TRBD1. Germline loops: CDR1 SGDLS, CDR2 YYNGEE. The CDR3 sequence is 15 residues long. The V segment lost 3 bases and the J segment 4 bases; nucleotides outside the gene matches: 7. This chain's CDR3 is CASSERQGSGNTIYF. As DNA, the CDR3 is TGTGCCAGCAGCGAAAGACAGGGTTCAGGAAACACCATATATTTT.

This clonotype has ten or more counts. The genes are TRBV9 and TRBJ2-3; D unclear. Trimming stripped 3 bases from V and 4 bases from J, with 12 bases between. The CDR3 consists of 14 residues. Germline V gene lookup returns CDR1 SGDLS and CDR2 YYNGEE. The CDR3 sequence is CASSASVSADTQYF. CDR3 bases: TGTGCCAGCAGCGCCTCGGTGTCGGCAGATACGCAGTATTTT. The full variable domain, rest sourced from reference TRBV9 and TRBJ2-3, is DSGVTQTPKHLITATGQRVTLRCSPRSGDLSVYWYQQSLDQGLQFLIQYYNGEERAKGNILERFSAQQFPDLHSELNLSSLELGDSALYFCASSASVSADTQYFGPGTRLTVL.

This clonotype was detected ten times or more. The chain's CDR3 is CASSVLSGAYNEQFF. CDR3 bases: TGTGCCAGCAGCGTCCTATCGGGTGCCTACAATGAGCAGTTCTTC. The V call is TRBV9, the J call TRBJ2-1, with D hard to call. V was pared by 2 bases and J by 2 bases, with 11 bases between. The CDR3 length is 15 residues. Germline CDR1 and CDR2: SGDLS and YYNGEE.

This clonotype was recorded at least ten times. V gene TRBV9 combines with J gene TRBJ2-4, with D perhaps TRBD1 or TRBD2 (6 bases each). V was shortened by 4 bases and J by 4 bases, with 12 bases between the two germline ends. This CDR3 is built from 14 residues. The V gene's germline CDR1 is SGDLS and CDR2 YYNGEE. As DNA, the CDR3 is TGTGCCAGCAGCAAAACAGGGACTAAAAACATTCAGTACTTC. Protein product: CASSKTGTKNIQYF.

There are many counts of this clonotype. The chain links TRBV9 to TRBJ1-4; no clear D. The CDR3 has 15 residues. V dropped 0 bases and J dropped 6 bases, with 12 bases sitting between them. In germline, CDR1 is SGDLS, CDR2 YYNGEE. The CDR3 nucleotides read TGTGCCAGCAGCGTAGCGGGGAGAGAGCATGAAAAACTGTTTTTT. It is translated as CASSVAGREHEKLFF. The complete variable domain, with remaining parts taken from reference TRBV9 and TRBJ1-4, reads DSGVTQTPKHLITATGQRVTLRCSPRSGDLSVYWYQQSLDQGLQFLIQYYNGEERAKGNILERFSAQQFPDLHSELNLSSLELGDSALYFCASSVAGREHEKLFFGSGTQLSVL.

This clonotype has a handful of counts. The rearrangement links TRBV9 to TRBJ2-1; 11 bases map to TRBD2. The CDR3 sequence is 19 residues long. Trimming removed 5 bases from V and 0 bases from J; junction bases left unmatched: 13. Per germline, CDR1 SGDLS and CDR2 YYNGEE. Here the CDR3 reads CASRSTSGSPDSSYNEQFF. The DNA for the CDR3 is TGTGCCAGCAGGTCAACTAGCGGGAGCCCCGACAGCTCCTACAATGAGCAGTTCTTC. Full variable domain (rest looked up from reference TRBV9 and TRBJ2-1): DSGVTQTPKHLITATGQRVTLRCSPRSGDLSVYWYQQSLDQGLQFLIQYYNGEERAKGNILERFSAQQFPDLHSELNLSSLELGDSALYFCASRSTSGSPDSSYNEQFFGPGTRLTVL.

This clonotype was counted many times. The chain couples TRBV9 to TRBJ1-5; D is unresolved. Germline loops: CDR1 SGDLS, CDR2 YYNGEE. This CDR3 region has 15 residues. The germline V and J ends were trimmed by 0 bases and 3 bases, with 10 bases remaining between them. CDR3 nucleotides: TGTGCCAGCAGCGTAGATTTGAGCCCCAATCAGCCCCAGCATTTT. Its translation: CASSVDLSPNQPQHF.

This clonotype was observed many times. This chain links TRBV9 with TRBJ1-2; D unresolved. Germline loops: CDR1 SGDLS, CDR2 YYNGEE. The length of the CDR3 is 13 residues. Trimming removed 4 bases from V and 3 bases from J, with 10 bases in between. The CDR3 sequence is CASSLHGDYGYTF. As DNA, the CDR3 is TGTGCCAGCAGCTTACACGGGGACTATGGCTACACCTTC.

There are many counts of this clonotype. The gene calls are TRBV9 and TRBJ2-2, with D tentatively TRBD1 (6 bases). The CDR3 sequence is 15 residues long. V was trimmed by 0 bases and J by 4 bases, leaving 10 bases between them. Per germline, CDR1 SGDLS and CDR2 YYNGEE. CDR3 residues: CASSVVPTGTGELFF. In DNA, the CDR3 is TGTGCCAGCAGCGTAGTCCCGACAGGCACCGGGGAGCTGTTTTTT.

This clonotype was recorded at least ten times. This chain uses TRBV9 with TRBJ2-5, with TRBD1 matching 7 bases. Germline CDR1 and CDR2: SGDLS and YYNGEE. This CDR3 is 17 amino acids long. The trim removed 0 bases at V and 2 bases at J, leaving 10 bases unmatched. Here the CDR3 reads CASSVGSSRGPQETQYF. Here the CDR3 DNA reads TGTGCCAGCAGCGTAGGGTCCTCTAGGGGGCCGCAAGAGACCCAGTACTTC.

The chain employs TRBV9 and TRBJ2-3; possibly TRBD1 for D (6 bases). Germline-derived CDR1 and CDR2 are SGDLS and YYNGEE. The V end was cut by 7 bases, the J end by 0 bases, with 15 bases between. The CDR3 totals 15 residues. The CDR3 nucleotides are TGTGCCAGCGGGCAGGGGAGCTCTAGCACAGATACGCAGTATTTT. Translated, it gives CASGQGSSSTDTQYF. The variable domain in full, completed from reference TRBV9 and TRBJ2-3, reads DSGVTQTPKHLITATGQRVTLRCSPRSGDLSVYWYQQSLDQGLQFLIQYYNGEERAKGNILERFSAQQFPDLHSELNLSSLELGDSALYFCASGQGSSSTDTQYFGPGTRLTVL.

J is TRBJ2-3 and V is TRBV9; 7 positions agree with TRBD2. From germline, CDR1 is SGDLS and CDR2 YYNGEE. The CDR3 loop spans 16 amino acids. J was trimmed by 4 bases and V by 0 bases; bases with no gene match: 8. CDR3 coding DNA: TGTGCCAGCAGCGTAGACGGCGGGAGTAGGGCAGATACGCAGTATTTT. Translated, it gives CASSVDGGSRADTQYF.

At least ten counts were recorded for this clonotype. The genes are TRBV9 and TRBJ1-1, with D maybe TRBD1 (6 bases). The V and J ends lost 3 bases and 0 bases respectively, with 12 bases between them. The CDR3 runs 15 residues. Germline assignment: CDR1 SGDLS and CDR2 YYNGEE. Written as DNA, the CDR3 is TGTGCCAGCAGCGCAGGGGCGGTAATGAACACTGAAGCTTTCTTT. Protein sequence: CASSAGAVMNTEAFF.

This clonotype was counted at least ten times. CDR3 sequence: CASSVNAGMDGYTF. In nucleotides, the CDR3 is TGTGCCAGCAGCGTAAACGCAGGGATGGATGGCTACACCTTC. The V and J genes are TRBV9 and TRBJ1-2; possible D gene TRBD1, 5 bases. V was clipped by 1 base and J by 6 bases, with 13 bases between them. CDR3 length: 14 residues. Germline CDR1 is SGDLS and CDR2 is YYNGEE.

There are many counts of this clonotype. The J gene is TRBJ2-3, the V gene TRBV9; D is uncertain. Trimming took 0 bases from V and 2 from J, leaving 7 bases between them. Germline CDR1 and CDR2: SGDLS and YYNGEE. This CDR3 region has 14 residues. As DNA, the CDR3 is TGTGCCAGCAGCGTAGACTCTCTCACAGATACGCAGTATTTT. Translating gives CASSVDSLTDTQYF.

This clonotype occurred many times. The chain uses TRBV9 and TRBJ1-2; 8 nucleotides line up with TRBD1. The J segment lost 6 bases and the V segment lost 0 bases, leaving 7 bases of the junction unmatched. The CDR3 contains 15 residues. CDR1 SGDLS and CDR2 YYNGEE come from the germline V gene. The DNA for the CDR3 is TGTGCCAGCAGCGTAGATCCAGGGGGCTACGATGGCTACACCTTC. Translated, it gives CASSVDPGGYDGYTF.